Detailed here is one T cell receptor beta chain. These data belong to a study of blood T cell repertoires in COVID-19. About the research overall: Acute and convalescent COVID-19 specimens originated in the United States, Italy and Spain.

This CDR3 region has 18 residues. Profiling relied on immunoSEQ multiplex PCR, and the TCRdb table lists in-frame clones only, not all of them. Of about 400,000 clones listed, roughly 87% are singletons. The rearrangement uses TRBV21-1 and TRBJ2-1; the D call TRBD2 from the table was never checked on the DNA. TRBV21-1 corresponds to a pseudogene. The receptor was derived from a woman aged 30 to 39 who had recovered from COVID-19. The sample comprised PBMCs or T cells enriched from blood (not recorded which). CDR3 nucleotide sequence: TGTGCCAGCAGCAAAGTCGGGCCTAGCGGGAGCTCCTACAATGAGCAGTTCTTC. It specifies CASSKVGPSGSSYNEQFF.